This T cell receptor beta chain was obtained from a study of blood T cell repertoires in COVID-19. Measured with immunoSEQ multiplex PCR; TCRdb has only the in-frame clones, and not every one. The table lists some 42,000 clones, 77% of them singletons. The germline V gene has CDR1 SEHNR and CDR2 FQNEAQ (reference sequence). The J segment lost 5 bases and the V segment lost 5 bases, leaving 8 bases of the junction unmatched. This CDR3 has 14 residues. The rearrangement uses TRBV7-9 and TRBJ1-1, with 7 bases that match TRBD1. The clonotype was recovered from an older woman with acute or convalescent COVID-19. The specimen was peripheral blood. This CDR3 is CASSRGGGSTEAFF. In DNA form, the CDR3 reads TGTGCCAGCAGCCGCGGAGGGGGCTCTACTGAAGCTTTCTTT.